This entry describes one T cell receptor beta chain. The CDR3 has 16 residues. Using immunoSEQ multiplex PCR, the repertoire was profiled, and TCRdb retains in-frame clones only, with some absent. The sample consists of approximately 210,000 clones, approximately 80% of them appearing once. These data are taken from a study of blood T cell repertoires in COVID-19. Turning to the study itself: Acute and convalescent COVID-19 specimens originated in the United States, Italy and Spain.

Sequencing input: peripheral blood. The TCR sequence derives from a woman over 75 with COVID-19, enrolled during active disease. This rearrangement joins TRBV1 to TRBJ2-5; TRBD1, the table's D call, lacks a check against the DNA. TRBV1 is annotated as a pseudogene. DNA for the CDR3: TGCACCAGCAGCCAAGGGGCCACTCCCTCGACGGAGACCCAGTACTTC. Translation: CTSSQGATPSTETQYF.